The 18 T cell receptor beta chains below all came from one sample that was sequenced in a study of T-cell memory formation after mild COVID-19. TCRdb re-analysed the 5' RACE reads in MiXCR, keeping a single row per CDR3 protein. The sample has more than 80,000 distinct CDR3 sequences, about a sixth seen once; the top ten hold approximately 28%. Sequenced input: PBMCs or a T cell subset sorted from them (not recorded which). The receptors derive from an adult woman who had mild COVID-19 (a few samples of this study predate the infection). Cell type and time point are not known.

This clonotype was observed a few times. The chain has TRBV6-5 and TRBJ2-1, with no clear D. The germline gives CDR1 MNHEY, CDR2 SVGAGI. V was clipped by 6 bases and J by 4 bases, with 10 bases between them. The CDR3 is 13 amino acids. CDR3 sequence reads: CASSLDSYNEQFF. For the CDR3, the DNA is TGTGCCAGCAGCCTAGATTCTTACAATGAGCAGTTCTTC.

This clonotype was seen a few times. This chain uses TRBV14 with TRBJ2-7; maybe TRBD2 (6 bases). The CDR3 extends over 13 amino acids. V was pared by 3 bases and J by 5 bases, with 11 bases between. From germline, CDR1 is SGHDN and CDR2 FVKESK. CDR3 amino acids: CASSQGGDDEQYF. Here the CDR3 DNA reads TGTGCCAGCAGCCAGGGGGGAGACGACGAGCAGTACTTC.

The V call is TRBV7-3, the J call TRBJ2-1, with TRBD2 as a possible D gene (6 bases). Trimming left V 2 bases short and J 4 bases short, with 12 bases between. This CDR3 contains 15 residues. Germline CDR1 reads SGHTA; CDR2 reads FQGTGA. CDR3 nucleotides: TGTGCCAGCAGCTTAGGGACTGGGCAATACAATGAGCAGTTCTTC. Residues: CASSLGTGQYNEQFF.

CDR3 bases: TGTGCCAGCAGCTTGGGGCTAGCGGGAGTGGAGCAGTACTTC. Translating gives CASSLGLAGVEQYF. The chain joins TRBV5-4 to TRBJ2-7; the match to TRBD2 covers 10 bases. From germline, CDR1 is SGHNT and CDR2 YYREEE (reference sequence). With V trimmed by 0 bases and J by 7 bases, 4 bases remained unmatched. CDR3 size: 14 residues.

This chain links TRBV4-1 with TRBJ2-3, with D maybe TRBD2 (5 bases). Germline CDR1 MGHRA, CDR2 YSYEKL. CDR3 length: 15 residues. V was pared by 4 bases and J by 1 base, with 12 bases between. CDR3 nucleotides: TGCGCCAGCAGCCTGAGGGCTTTGGGCACAGATACGCAGTATTTT. Protein sequence: CASSLRALGTDTQYF.

V usage is TRBV5-1 and J usage is TRBJ2-5; possibly TRBD1 for D (7 bases). CDR3 length: 15 amino acids. CDR1 SGHRS and CDR2 YFSETQ come from the germline V gene. Trimming removed 0 bases from V and 5 bases from J, with 14 bases in between. CDR3 DNA sequence: TGCGCCAGCAGCTTGGGGCAGGGGGGTACGGAGACCCAGTACTTC. Translation: CASSLGQGGTETQYF.

This clonotype was detected only a few times. V and J are TRBV7-8 and TRBJ2-1, with 12 bases aligning to TRBD1. This CDR3 contains 18 residues. Trimming cost V 6 bases and J 3 bases; bases outside gene matches: 12. The germline V gene has CDR1 SGHVS and CDR2 FQNEAQ. The CDR3 loop is CASSSGTGGPQIYNEQFF. The CDR3, as DNA: TGTGCCAGCAGTTCGGGGACAGGGGGCCCCCAAATCTACAATGAGCAGTTCTTC.

This clonotype came up once. The genes are TRBV7-7 and TRBJ2-2, with TRBD2 as a possible D gene (6 bases). The germline V gene encodes CDR1 SSHAT and CDR2 FNYEAQ (reference sequence). The CDR3 is made up of 14 amino acids. V shed 7 bases and J shed 1 base, with 10 bases lying between them. CDR3 in amino acids: CASTLGGNTGELFF. CDR3 bases: TGTGCCAGCACCCTCGGGGGGAACACCGGGGAGCTGTTTTTT.

This rearrangement joins TRBV29-1 to TRBJ2-7, with TRBD1 identical over 9 bases. With 4 bases clipped from V and 5 bases from J, the junction kept 6 bases outside the gene matches. This CDR3 contains 13 residues. Germline assignment: CDR1 SQVTM and CDR2 ANQGSEA. CDR3: CSVVTGGLDEQYF. In nucleotides, the CDR3 is TGCAGCGTTGTGACAGGGGGGTTGGACGAGCAGTACTTC.

The chain has TRBV7-9 and TRBJ2-5; 8 bases align to TRBD1. The CDR3 loop spans 16 amino acids. After removal of 1 base from V and 2 bases from J, the junction contained 6 bases not matched to a gene. Germline V gene lookup returns CDR1 SEHNR and CDR2 FQNEAQ (reference sequence). The chain's CDR3 is CASSLVPGQGQETQYF. The CDR3 DNA follows: TGTGCCAGCAGCTTAGTACCCGGACAGGGACAAGAGACCCAGTACTTC.

This clonotype came up a few times. J is TRBJ1-1 and V is TRBV4-1, with D perhaps matching TRBD1 (6 bases). The V and J ends lost 0 bases and 5 bases respectively, with 7 bases between them. The CDR3 spans 13 residues. In germline, CDR1 is MGHRA, CDR2 YSYEKL. The CDR3 nucleotides read TGCGCCAGCAGCCAAGAGGGGGCAACTGAAGCTTTCTTT. Its protein product is CASSQEGATEAFF.

The V call is TRBV7-8, the J call TRBJ2-1; 11 bases fit TRBD2. V shed 4 bases, J shed 3 bases, and the junction held 8 bases outside the gene matches. Germline CDR1 and CDR2: SGHVS and FQNEAQ. The CDR3 has 17 residues. The CDR3: CASSSPTSGTDYNEQFF. DNA of the CDR3: TGTGCCAGCAGCTCTCCGACTAGCGGGACCGACTACAATGAGCAGTTCTTC.

This chain connects TRBV6-5 to TRBJ2-7; weak D call: TRBD2 (5 bases). Germline lookup yields CDR1 MNHEY and CDR2 SVGAGI. The CDR3 is made up of 16 amino acids. Trimming shortened V by 2 bases and J by 7 bases, and 21 bases separated the two germline ends. CDR3 loop: CASSYAVGKGLGEQYF. The CDR3 nucleotides read TGTGCCAGCAGTTACGCCGTCGGGAAGGGATTGGGGGAGCAGTACTTC.

Many counts were recorded for this clonotype. The V and J genes are TRBV20-1 and TRBJ2-7; 8 bases fit TRBD1. This CDR3 contains 13 residues. V gave up 5 bases and J gave up 0 bases; unmatched junction bases: 3. Germline CDR1 DFQATT, CDR2 SNEGSKA (reference sequence). In nucleotides, the CDR3 is TGCAGTGCTCGACAGGGGTCCTCCTACGAGCAGTACTTC. It is translated as CSARQGSSYEQYF.

The genes are TRBV12-3 or TRBV12-4 and TRBJ1-1, with D unclear. The length of the CDR3 is 12 residues. V dropped 8 bases and J dropped 3 bases, with 10 bases sitting between them. In nucleotides, the CDR3 is TGTGCCAGCGGACCAAGGGACACTGAAGCTTTCTTT. It specifies CASGPRDTEAFF.

This clonotype came up a few times. The gene calls are TRBV12-3 or TRBV12-4 and TRBJ2-1; 8 nucleotides match TRBD2. The CDR3 runs to 13 residues. The junction had 5 bases not matched to a gene; V was cut back by 10 bases and J by 3 bases. The chain's CDR3 is CAIGGANYNEQFF. The CDR3, as DNA: TGTGCCATCGGGGGGGCCAACTACAATGAGCAGTTCTTC.

The V gene is TRBV5-5, the J gene TRBJ2-1; TRBD1 aligns across 12 bases. This CDR3 is built from 14 residues. Per the germline V gene, CDR1 is SGHKS and CDR2 is YYEKEE (reference sequence). Unmatched junction bases numbered 5, after V lost 4 bases and J lost 9 bases. This CDR3 reads CASSPGTGGREQFF. The CDR3 DNA reads as TGTGCCAGCAGCCCCGGGACAGGGGGCCGTGAGCAGTTCTTC. Full variable domain (rest looked up from reference TRBV5-5 and TRBJ2-1): DAGVTQSPTHLIKTRGQQVTLRCSPISGHKSVSWYQQVLGQGPQFIFQYYEKEERGRGNFPDRFSARQFPNYSSELNVNALLLGDSALYLCASSPGTGGREQFFGPGTRLTVL.

The chain joins TRBV7-3 to TRBJ2-3; TRBD1 matches at 8 bases. The V segment lost 5 bases and the J segment 2 bases; nucleotides outside the gene matches: 6. Germline V gene data show CDR1 as SGHTA and CDR2 as FQGTGA. CDR3 length equals 15 residues. CDR3 nucleotide sequence: TGTGCCAGCAGCCTCACGACAGGGGTCACAGATACGCAGTATTTT. It codes for CASSLTTGVTDTQYF.